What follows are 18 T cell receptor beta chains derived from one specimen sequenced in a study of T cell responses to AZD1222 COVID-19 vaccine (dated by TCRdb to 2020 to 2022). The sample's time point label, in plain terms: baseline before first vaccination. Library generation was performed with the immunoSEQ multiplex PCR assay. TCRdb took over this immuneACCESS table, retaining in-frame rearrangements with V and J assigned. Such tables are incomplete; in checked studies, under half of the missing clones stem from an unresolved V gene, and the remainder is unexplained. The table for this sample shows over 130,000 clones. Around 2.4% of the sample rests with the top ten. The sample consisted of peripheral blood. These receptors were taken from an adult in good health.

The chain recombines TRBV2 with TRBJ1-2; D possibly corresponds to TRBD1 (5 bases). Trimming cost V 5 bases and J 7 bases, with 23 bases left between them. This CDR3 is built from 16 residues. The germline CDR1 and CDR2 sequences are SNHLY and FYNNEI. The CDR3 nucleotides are TGTGCCAGCAGTCGGGACGTACTAAACATTTTGGGTGGCTACACCTTC. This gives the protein CASSRDVLNILGGYTF.

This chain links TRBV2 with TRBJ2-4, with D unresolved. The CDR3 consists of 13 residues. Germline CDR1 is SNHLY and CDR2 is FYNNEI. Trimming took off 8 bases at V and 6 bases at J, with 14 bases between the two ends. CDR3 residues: CASGPIGRNIQYF. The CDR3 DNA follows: TGTGCCAGCGGCCCTATTGGAAGAAACATTCAGTACTTC.

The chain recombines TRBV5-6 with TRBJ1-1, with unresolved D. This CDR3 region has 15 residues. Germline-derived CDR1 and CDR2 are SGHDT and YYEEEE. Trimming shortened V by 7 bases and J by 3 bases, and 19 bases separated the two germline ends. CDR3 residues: CASGETRGLYTEAFF. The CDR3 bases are TGTGCCAGCGGGGAGACACGGGGATTGTACACTGAAGCTTTCTTT.

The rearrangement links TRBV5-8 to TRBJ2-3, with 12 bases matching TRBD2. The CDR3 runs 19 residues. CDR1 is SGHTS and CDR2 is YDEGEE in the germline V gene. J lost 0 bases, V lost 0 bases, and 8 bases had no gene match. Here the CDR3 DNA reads TGTGCCAGCAGCTTGGCCCGGCTAGCGGGGGGGCGAAGCACAGATACGCAGTATTTT. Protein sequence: CASSLARLAGGRSTDTQYF. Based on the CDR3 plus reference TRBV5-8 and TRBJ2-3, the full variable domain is EAGVTQSPTHLIKTRGQQATLRCSPISGHTSVYWYQQALGLGLQFLLWYDEGEERNRGNFPPRFSGRQFPNYSSELNVNALELEDSALYLCASSLARLAGGRSTDTQYFGPGTRLTVL.

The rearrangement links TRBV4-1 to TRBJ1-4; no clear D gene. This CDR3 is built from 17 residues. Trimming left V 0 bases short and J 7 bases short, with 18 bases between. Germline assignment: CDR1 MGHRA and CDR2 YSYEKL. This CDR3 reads CASSQDLRSVPAEKLFF. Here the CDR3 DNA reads TGCGCCAGCAGCCAAGACCTGCGAAGTGTACCGGCTGAAAAACTGTTTTTT.

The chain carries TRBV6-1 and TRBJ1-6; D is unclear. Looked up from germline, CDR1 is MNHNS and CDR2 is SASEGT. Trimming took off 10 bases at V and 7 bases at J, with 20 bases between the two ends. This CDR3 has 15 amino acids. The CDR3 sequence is CATGEDWTANSPLHF. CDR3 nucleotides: TGTGCCACCGGGGAGGATTGGACGGCAAATTCACCCCTCCACTTT.

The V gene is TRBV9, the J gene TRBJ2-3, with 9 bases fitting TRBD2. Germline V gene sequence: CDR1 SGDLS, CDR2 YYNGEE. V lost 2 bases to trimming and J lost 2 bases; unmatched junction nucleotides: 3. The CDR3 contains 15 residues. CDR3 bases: TGTGCCAGCAGCGTGACTAGCGGCCCCACAGATACGCAGTATTTT. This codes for CASSVTSGPTDTQYF.

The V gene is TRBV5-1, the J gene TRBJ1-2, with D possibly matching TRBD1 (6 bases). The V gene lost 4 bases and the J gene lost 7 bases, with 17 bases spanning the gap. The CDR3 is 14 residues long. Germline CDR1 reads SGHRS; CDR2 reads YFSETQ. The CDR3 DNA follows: TGCGCCAGCAGCCCGAGGGGGAGAGGGTCTGGCTACACCTTC. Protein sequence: CASSPRGRGSGYTF.

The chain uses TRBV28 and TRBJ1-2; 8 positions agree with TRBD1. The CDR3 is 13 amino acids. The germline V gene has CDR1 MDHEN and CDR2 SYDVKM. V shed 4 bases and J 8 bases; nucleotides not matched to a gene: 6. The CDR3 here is CASSSADRVGYTF. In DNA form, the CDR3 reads TGTGCCAGCAGTTCGGCGGACAGGGTGGGCTACACCTTC.

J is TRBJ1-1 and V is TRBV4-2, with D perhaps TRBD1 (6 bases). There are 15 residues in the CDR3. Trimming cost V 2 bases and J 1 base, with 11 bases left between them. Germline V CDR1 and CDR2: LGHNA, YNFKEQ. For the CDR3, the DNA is TGTGCCAGCAGCCAATTTAAACAGGGGAACACTGAAGCTTTCTTT. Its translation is CASSQFKQGNTEAFF.

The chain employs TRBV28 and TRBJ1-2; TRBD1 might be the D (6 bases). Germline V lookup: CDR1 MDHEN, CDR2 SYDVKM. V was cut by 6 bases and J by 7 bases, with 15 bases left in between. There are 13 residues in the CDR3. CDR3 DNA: TGTGCCAGCAGCCTATGGACAGACAGTGGCTACACCTTC. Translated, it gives CASSLWTDSGYTF.

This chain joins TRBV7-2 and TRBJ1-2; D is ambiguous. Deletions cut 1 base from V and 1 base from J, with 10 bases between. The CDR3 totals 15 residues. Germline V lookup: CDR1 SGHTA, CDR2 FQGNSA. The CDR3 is CASSLGHGINYGYTF. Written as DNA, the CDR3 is TGTGCCAGCAGCTTAGGACATGGAATTAACTATGGCTACACCTTC.

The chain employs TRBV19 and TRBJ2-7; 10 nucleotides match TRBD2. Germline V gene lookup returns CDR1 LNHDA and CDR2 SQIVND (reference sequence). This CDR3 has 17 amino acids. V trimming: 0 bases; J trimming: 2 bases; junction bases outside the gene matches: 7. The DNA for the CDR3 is TGTGCCAGTAGTATAGATGGGGAGCGGGGGGGCCCCTACGAGCAGTACTTC. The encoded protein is CASSIDGERGGPYEQYF.

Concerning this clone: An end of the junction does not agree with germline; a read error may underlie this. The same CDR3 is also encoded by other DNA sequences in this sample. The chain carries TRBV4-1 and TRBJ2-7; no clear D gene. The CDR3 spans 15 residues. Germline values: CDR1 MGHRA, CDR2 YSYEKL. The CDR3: CASSQDPTLTYEQYF. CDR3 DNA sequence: TGCGCCAGTAGCCAAGATCCCACGTTAACCTACGAGCAGTACTTC.

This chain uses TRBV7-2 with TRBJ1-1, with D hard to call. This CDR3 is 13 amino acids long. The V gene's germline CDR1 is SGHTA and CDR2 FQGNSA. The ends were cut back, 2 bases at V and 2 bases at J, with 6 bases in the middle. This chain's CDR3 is CASSLSGNTEAFF. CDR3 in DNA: TGTGCCAGCAGCTTATCGGGAAACACTGAAGCTTTCTTT.

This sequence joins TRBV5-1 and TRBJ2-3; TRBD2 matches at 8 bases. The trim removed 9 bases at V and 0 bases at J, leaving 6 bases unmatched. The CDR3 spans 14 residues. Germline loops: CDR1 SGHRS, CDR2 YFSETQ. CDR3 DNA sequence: TGCGCCACCGGGGGGGGCGATAGCACAGATACGCAGTATTTT. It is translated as CATGGGDSTDTQYF.

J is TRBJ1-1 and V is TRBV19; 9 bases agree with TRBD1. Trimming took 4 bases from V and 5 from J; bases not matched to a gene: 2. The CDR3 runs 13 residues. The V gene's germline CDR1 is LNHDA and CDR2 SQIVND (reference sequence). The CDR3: CASSTTGGTEAFF. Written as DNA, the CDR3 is TGTGCCAGTAGTACGACAGGGGGAACTGAAGCTTTCTTT.

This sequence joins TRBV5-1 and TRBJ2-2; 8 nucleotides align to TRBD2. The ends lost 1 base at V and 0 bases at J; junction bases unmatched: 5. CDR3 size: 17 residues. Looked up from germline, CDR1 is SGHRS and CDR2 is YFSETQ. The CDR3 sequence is CASSLRGGIPNTGELFF. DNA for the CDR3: TGCGCCAGCAGCTTGCGCGGGGGGATACCGAACACCGGGGAGCTGTTTTTT. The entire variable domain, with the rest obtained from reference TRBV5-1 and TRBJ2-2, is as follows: KAGVTQTPRYLIKTRGQQVTLSCSPISGHRSVSWYQQTPGQGLQFLFEYFSETQRNKGNFPGRFSGRQFSNSRSEMNVSTLELGDSALYLCASSLRGGIPNTGELFFGEGSRLTVL.